This T cell receptor (beta chain) is from a study of T cells in Graves' hyperthyroidism and ophthalmopathy. The CDR3 consists of 16 residues. Trimming at V came to 1 base and at J to 3 bases, leaving 4 bases not matched to a gene. Germline lookup yields CDR1 SGHKS and CDR2 YYEKEE (reference sequence). A few counts support this clonotype. Fresh 10 ml peripheral blood yielded PBMCs. What was amplified from RNA transcripts were TCR beta CDR3 regions. TCR CDR3 regions were first amplified by RT-PCR with HTBI primers. TCRdb independently ran MiXCR on the multiplex PCR reads; one entry per CDR3 protein. The sample records fewer than 350,000 distinct CDR3 sequences, roughly an eighth being singletons.

The receptor was derived from a woman aged 40 to 50 with Graves' hyperthyroidism. Sequencing input: blood. The chain joins TRBV5-5 to TRBJ1-5; 10 bases match TRBD1. The CDR3, as DNA: TGTGCCAGCAGCTTGTGGACAGGGGGAAACAATCAGCCCCAGCATTTT. Protein product: CASSLWTGGNNQPQHF.